This T cell receptor beta chain was identified during a study of blood T cell repertoires in COVID-19. As for the study in general: From the United States, Italy and Spain came samples of acute and convalescent COVID-19.

Living in about two dozen US areas, the participants were between about 18 and 95 years of age. Cohort 3 recovered donors had two negative PCRs, clearance, or symptom resolution. V was clipped by 2 bases and J by 1 base, with 8 bases between them. CDR1 is SGHTA, CDR2 FQGTGA, per germline. CDR3 length: 15 amino acids. Produced via immunoSEQ multiplex PCR; TCRdb's table is partial and in-frame only. The table lists just over 300,000 clones, approximately 89% of them singletons. Sequencing was performed on PBMCs or T cells enriched from blood (not recorded which). V usage is TRBV7-3 and J usage is TRBJ2-2; D possibly corresponds to TRBD2 (6 bases). The sequence was obtained from a middle-aged woman who had recovered from COVID-19. CDR3 bases: TGTGCCAGCAGCTTACGGGGGAGGAACACCGGGGAGCTGTTTTTT. This encodes CASSLRGRNTGELFF.